Listed below are T cell receptor beta chains from one sample, sequenced in a study of CD8 T cells in ankylosing spondylitis. One entry per CDR3 protein results from TCRdb running MiXCR on the 5' RACE reads. The sample records roughly 440,000 distinct CDR3 sequences, 17% being singletons. Material for sequencing was blood, either unsorted or a sorted T cell fraction (not recorded which). The source is a male donor with ankylosing spondylitis. The CDR3 runs from the conserved cysteine through the conserved F or W. A D gene is named only where the DNA matches it firmly. Some rows have no size entry. The others give once, few or many, or a class for an expanded clone.

J gene | V gene | clone size | D gene | CDR3 protein | CDR3 DNA
TRBJ1-2 | TRBV3-1 | . | TRBD1 | CASSQLDRGNLYGYTF | TGTGCCAGCAGCCAACTAGACAGGGGGAACCTCTATGGCTACACCTTC
TRBJ2-1 | TRBV5-1 | . | . | CASSSYKGGTWDNEQFF | TGCGCCAGCAGCTCGTATAAGGGCGGGACTTGGGACAATGAGCAGTTCTTC
TRBJ2-3 | TRBV7-2 | many | . | CASSFRGDTQYF | TGTGCCAGCAGCTTCCGAGGAGATACGCAGTATTTT
TRBJ2-7 | TRBV4-3 | few | . | CASSQSTSSAERSYEQYF | TGCGCCAGCAGCCAGAGTACTAGTTCGGCCGAAAGGTCCTACGAGCAGTACTTC
TRBJ2-3 | TRBV29-1 | many | TRBD2 | CSGSRPGGADTQYF | TGCAGCGGTAGTAGACCGGGGGGGGCAGATACGCAGTATTTT
TRBJ1-5 | TRBV3-1 | many | . | CASSPSTLRPNQPQHF | TGTGCCAGCAGCCCTTCCACCTTGAGACCCAATCAGCCCCAGCATTTT
TRBJ1-2 | TRBV7-9 | few | . | CASSLGAANGYTF | TGTGCCAGCAGCTTAGGGGCGGCCAATGGCTACACCTTC
TRBJ2-3 | TRBV29-1 | . | . | CSAGQGSPTDTQYF | TGCAGCGCCGGGCAGGGTTCCCCCACAGATACGCAGTATTTT
TRBJ1-2 | TRBV29-1 | few | . | CSADLPPGQKNYGYTF | TGCAGCGCCGACCTGCCCCCGGGACAAAAAAACTATGGCTACACCTTC
TRBJ2-3 | TRBV24-1 | many | . | CATSSSLGTSTDTQYF | TGTGCCACCAGTTCTTCCCTCGGGACTAGCACAGATACGCAGTATTTT
TRBJ2-6 | TRBV5-1 | few | . | CASSPQPTRGSGANVLTF | TGCGCCAGCAGCCCACAACCCACCAGGGGCTCTGGGGCCAACGTCCTGACTTTC
TRBJ1-5 | TRBV3-1 | many | . | CASSRGGNQPQHF | TGTGCCAGCAGCAGGGGAGGCAATCAGCCCCAGCATTTT
TRBJ1-2 | TRBV4-1 | few | . | CASSQAGKGGYGYTF | TGCGCCAGCAGCCAAGCGGGAAAGGGGGGGTATGGCTACACCTTC